These 27 T cell receptor beta chains originate from one sample sequenced in a study of cytomegalovirus exposure and HLA in healthy donors. Primers included in the PCR were 60 Vbeta and 13 Jbeta primers. Measured with immunoSEQ multiplex PCR; TCRdb has only the in-frame clones, and not every one. Counted here are 70,000 to 90,000 clones, 65% to 80% occurring once; the ten biggest clones make up 9% to 14%. Sequences were obtained from PBMCs. The source is a male donor in good health and CMV-seropositive.

The rearrangement links TRBV5-1 to TRBJ2-1, with TRBD2 matching over 10 bases. CDR1 is SGHRS and CDR2 is YFSETQ in the germline V gene. Trimming at V came to 2 bases and at J to 3 bases, leaving 5 bases not matched to a gene. The CDR3 covers 16 residues. Here the CDR3 reads CASSFGAGGIYNEQFF. The CDR3 DNA follows: TGCGCCAGCAGCTTTGGAGCGGGGGGGATCTACAATGAGCAGTTCTTC.

The genes are TRBV11-1 and TRBJ2-3; possible D gene TRBD1, 6 bases. Germline CDR1 reads SGHAT; CDR2 reads FQDESV (reference sequence). V was pared by 0 bases and J by 3 bases, with 10 bases between. The CDR3 has 15 residues. The CDR3 protein is CASSLASQGTDTQYF. The CDR3 DNA sequence: TGTGCCAGCAGCTTAGCGTCGCAGGGGACAGATACGCAGTATTTT.

The genes are TRBV9 and TRBJ2-7, with D perhaps TRBD2 (6 bases). The length of the CDR3 is 14 residues. The germline CDR1 and CDR2 sequences are SGDLS and YYNGEE. V was cut by 3 bases and J by 3 bases, with 13 bases left in between. CDR3 loop: CASSGGGVNYEQYF. In nucleotides, the CDR3 is TGTGCCAGCAGCGGGGGCGGGGTTAACTACGAGCAGTACTTC.

This clone came up once. The J gene is TRBJ2-1, the V gene TRBV4-2; 8 nucleotides line up with TRBD2. The CDR3 sequence is 17 residues long. Germline CDR1 reads LGHNA; CDR2 reads YNFKEQ. Trimming cost V 1 base and J 1 base; bases outside gene matches: 6. CDR3 nucleotide sequence: TGTGCCAGCAGCCAAGTCCCGATAGCGGGATCCTACAATGAGCAGTTCTTC. This codes for CASSQVPIAGSYNEQFF.

This sequence joins TRBV9 and TRBJ2-3; no clear D. This CDR3 region has 16 residues. Germline lookup yields CDR1 SGDLS and CDR2 YYNGEE. Trimming removed 2 bases from V and 0 bases from J, with 13 bases in between. CDR3: CASSVAAFTSTDTQYF. The CDR3 nucleotides are TGTGCCAGCAGCGTGGCGGCCTTCACTAGCACAGATACGCAGTATTTT. The full variable domain, with the rest looked up from reference TRBV9 and TRBJ2-3, is DSGVTQTPKHLITATGQRVTLRCSPRSGDLSVYWYQQSLDQGLQFLIQYYNGEERAKGNILERFSAQQFPDLHSELNLSSLELGDSALYFCASSVAAFTSTDTQYFGPGTRLTVL.

On this clone: Other DNA sequences in this sample translate to the same CDR3. J is TRBJ2-3 and V is TRBV6-1, with 9 bases lining up with TRBD2. The CDR3 loop spans 17 amino acids. J lost 9 bases, V lost 0 bases, and 13 bases had no gene match. Germline values: CDR1 MNHNS, CDR2 SASEGT. CDR3 residues: CASSEARLAGFSDTQYF. In nucleotides, the CDR3 is TGTGCCAGCAGTGAAGCCCGGCTAGCGGGATTTTCCGACACGCAGTATTTT.

This rearrangement joins TRBV4-1 to TRBJ1-5, with D possibly being TRBD1 (6 bases). CDR3 size: 16 residues. Germline values: CDR1 MGHRA, CDR2 YSYEKL. Between the trimmed V and J ends, which lost 4 bases and 5 bases, there was a span of 18 bases. For the CDR3, the DNA is TGCGCCAGCAGCCCTGGGAGGACAGCGGGGGATCAGCCCCAGCATTTT. Its protein product is CASSPGRTAGDQPQHF.

The chain combines TRBV5-1 with TRBJ2-3; 7 bases line up with TRBD2. Per germline, CDR1 SGHRS and CDR2 YFSETQ. The trim removed 0 bases at V and 3 bases at J, leaving 7 bases unmatched. There are 16 residues in the CDR3. The DNA of the CDR3 is TGCGCCAGCAGCTTGGATGGGAGGGCGGCTACAGATACGCAGTATTTT. This translates into CASSLDGRAATDTQYF.

The chain has TRBV6-5 and TRBJ2-1; 8 bases are shared with TRBD1. CDR1 is MNHEY and CDR2 is SVGAGI in the germline V gene. This CDR3 region has 14 residues. V trimming: 8 bases; J trimming: 4 bases; junction bases outside the gene matches: 7. The CDR3 DNA reads TGTGCCAGCTGGACAGGGACTTTTTACAATGAGCAGTTCTTC. Its protein is CASWTGTFYNEQFF.

This rearrangement joins TRBV30 to TRBJ2-1; 8 positions match TRBD2. V gave up 0 bases and J gave up 5 bases; unmatched junction bases: 6. Germline V gives CDR1 GTSNPN, CDR2 SVGIG (reference sequence). CDR3 length equals 15 residues. Here the CDR3 reads CAWSVLLADHNEQFF. Here the CDR3 DNA reads TGTGCCTGGAGTGTACTACTAGCGGACCACAATGAGCAGTTCTTC.

Here the CDR3 DNA reads TGTGCCACCAGCAGTCAACAGGGGGTCTCTGGGGCCAACGTCCTGACTTTC. Its translation is CATSSQQGVSGANVLTF. V is TRBV15 and J is TRBJ2-6; TRBD1 agrees at 8 bases. CDR3 length: 17 residues. J was trimmed by 0 bases and V by 3 bases; bases with no gene match: 4. The V gene's germline CDR1 is LNHNV and CDR2 YYDKDF (reference sequence).

The chain is built from TRBV18 and TRBJ2-3; 13 bases match TRBD2. The V gene's germline CDR1 is KGHSH and CDR2 LQKENI. The ends lost 3 bases at V and 3 bases at J; junction bases unmatched: 3. The CDR3 runs 16 residues. This CDR3 is CASSPQLAGGTDTQYF. The CDR3 coding sequence is TGTGCCAGCTCACCCCAACTAGCGGGGGGGACAGATACGCAGTATTTT.

The rearrangement uses TRBV10-3 and TRBJ1-1; TRBD1 aligns across 11 bases. This CDR3 region has 16 residues. Germline CDR1 reads ENHRY; CDR2 reads SYGVKD. J lost 5 bases, V lost 6 bases, and 11 bases had no gene match. CDR3 protein: CAIRGQGDGWGTEAFF. The CDR3 bases are TGTGCCATCAGGGGACAGGGGGACGGGTGGGGGACTGAAGCTTTCTTT.

Comment on this clone: At one end, the junction sequence differs from germline, possibly due to a read error. The V gene is TRBV7-9, the J gene TRBJ1-2; weak D call: TRBD1 (5 bases). The length of the CDR3 is 15 residues. Germline V lookup: CDR1 SEHNR, CDR2 FQNEAQ (reference sequence). In nucleotides, the CDR3 is TGTTCCAGCAGGTGGGGGGGTGACAGCAGCTATGGCTACACCTTC. Amino acids: CSSRWGGDSSYGYTF.

About this clone itself: Other DNA sequences in this sample translate to the same CDR3. The chain couples TRBV5-1 to TRBJ2-3, with a tentative D call TRBD2 (6 bases). Trimming cost V 4 bases and J 5 bases, with 17 bases left between them. The CDR3 length is 15 residues. Per the germline V gene, CDR1 is SGHRS and CDR2 is YFSETQ. In nucleotides, the CDR3 is TGCGCCAGCAGCGAGTGGGGGGTGTTGGTAGATACGCAGTATTTT. Amino acid sequence: CASSEWGVLVDTQYF. Drawing the rest from reference TRBV5-1 and TRBJ2-3, the complete variable domain is KAGVTQTPRYLIKTRGQQVTLSCSPISGHRSVSWYQQTPGQGLQFLFEYFSETQRNKGNFPGRFSGRQFSNSRSEMNVSTLELGDSALYLCASSEWGVLVDTQYFGPGTRLTVL.

The chain combines TRBV5-4 with TRBJ2-1; TRBD2 agrees at 8 bases. This CDR3 is 15 amino acids long. V lost 3 bases and J lost 2; bases outside the gene matches: 4. Germline assignment: CDR1 SGHNT and CDR2 YYREEE (reference sequence). CDR3 in amino acids: CASSSVLAAYNEQFF. In DNA, the CDR3 is TGTGCCAGCAGCTCCGTACTAGCGGCCTACAATGAGCAGTTCTTC.

In this sample, this clone turned up a few times. The rearrangement joins TRBV5-6 to TRBJ2-1; 9 bases fit TRBD2. After removal of 0 bases from V and 5 bases from J, the junction contained 6 bases not matched to a gene. CDR3 size: 16 residues. CDR1 is SGHDT and CDR2 is YYEEEE in the germline V gene. CDR3 nucleotide sequence: TGTGCCAGCAGCTTGGCCGGGACTAGCATTCACAATGAGCAGTTCTTC. As protein: CASSLAGTSIHNEQFF.

The V call is TRBV5-1, the J call TRBJ1-1; the D gene is possibly TRBD1 (6 bases). V was shortened by 4 bases and J by 0 bases, with 16 bases between the two germline ends. In germline, CDR1 is SGHRS, CDR2 YFSETQ. The CDR3 loop spans 16 amino acids. CDR3 residues: CASSPQGGQLNTEAFF. In DNA form, the CDR3 reads TGCGCCAGCAGCCCGCAAGGCGGACAGTTGAACACTGAAGCTTTCTTT.

The chain combines TRBV10-3 with TRBJ1-5, with D uncertain. The V and J ends lost 4 bases and 8 bases respectively, with 12 bases between them. The CDR3 covers 13 residues. The V gene's germline CDR1 is ENHRY and CDR2 SYGVKD. The CDR3 spells CAISVRQREPQHF. The CDR3 nucleotides are TGTGCCATCAGTGTGCGCCAAAGAGAGCCCCAGCATTTT.

A remark on this clone: The junction and the germline gene differ at one end; a read error may be behind it. The rearrangement uses TRBV10-1 and TRBJ2-7, with TRBD2 matching 8 bases. The CDR3 has 13 residues. The germline gives CDR1 WNHNN, CDR2 SYGVQD (reference sequence). Here the CDR3 DNA reads TGCGCCAGCAGTAGCGGGGGTTCCTATGAGCAGTACTTC. It translates to CASSSGGSYEQYF.

The V call is TRBV7-8, the J call TRBJ1-1, with D perhaps TRBD1 (5 bases). The CDR3 has 14 residues. The germline V gene has CDR1 SGHVS and CDR2 FQNEAQ. Deletions cut 3 bases from V and 0 bases from J, with 8 bases between. In nucleotides, the CDR3 is TGTGCCAGCAGCTTTCAGGGAATGAACACTGAAGCTTTCTTT. Translation gives CASSFQGMNTEAFF.

V and J are TRBV19 and TRBJ2-7; a weak D match, TRBD1 (6 bases). This CDR3 contains 15 residues. Germline values: CDR1 LNHDA, CDR2 SQIVND (reference sequence). V gave up 0 bases and J gave up 0 bases, with 9 bases separating them. The CDR3, as DNA: TGTGCCAGTAGTATAGACGCAGGGGACTCCTACGAGCAGTACTTC. As protein: CASSIDAGDSYEQYF.

This rearrangement joins TRBV9 to TRBJ1-3; 8 nucleotides match TRBD1. CDR1 and CDR2 (germline): SGDLS, YYNGEE. The length of the CDR3 is 15 residues. The V and J ends lost 4 bases and 2 bases, in that order; junction bases with no gene match: 5. The CDR3 sequence is CASSLGQGTGNTIYF. The CDR3 nucleotides read TGTGCCAGCAGCCTCGGACAGGGAACTGGAAACACCATATATTTT. Filled out from reference TRBV9 and TRBJ1-3, the complete variable domain reads DSGVTQTPKHLITATGQRVTLRCSPRSGDLSVYWYQQSLDQGLQFLIQYYNGEERAKGNILERFSAQQFPDLHSELNLSSLELGDSALYFCASSLGQGTGNTIYFGEGSWLTVV.

The V call is TRBV27, the J call TRBJ2-7, with TRBD1 matching over 8 bases. From germline, CDR1 is MNHEY and CDR2 SMNVEV (reference sequence). The CDR3 loop spans 16 amino acids. V trimming: 5 bases; J trimming: 2 bases; junction bases outside the gene matches: 11. CDR3 bases: TGTGCCAGCAGTCTGCGCAGGGGGCTTAGTCCCTACGAGCAGTACTTC. It is translated as CASSLRRGLSPYEQYF.

This chain connects TRBV28 to TRBJ1-5; no definite D call. The V end was cut by 6 bases, the J end by 3 bases, with 9 bases between. Germline V CDR1 and CDR2: MDHEN, SYDVKM. The length of the CDR3 is 13 residues. In DNA form, the CDR3 reads TGTGCCAGCAGATCGTCCTTCAATCAGCCCCAGCATTTT. Protein: CASRSSFNQPQHF.

By sample share, this clone is large. The V call is TRBV19, the J call TRBJ1-1; no definite D call. The germline CDR1 and CDR2 sequences are LNHDA and SQIVND (reference sequence). The germline V and J ends were trimmed by 6 bases and 3 bases, with 11 bases remaining between them. The CDR3 has 13 amino acids. The CDR3 protein is CASRGYSDTEAFF. CDR3 in DNA: TGTGCCAGTAGGGGGTATAGCGACACTGAAGCTTTCTTT.

Written as DNA, the CDR3 is TGTGCCAGCAGTTGGACAGGGTTCGATAATTCACCCCTCCACTTT. Its translation: CASSWTGFDNSPLHF. This chain connects TRBV27 to TRBJ1-6, with 8 bases identical to TRBD1. Germline V CDR1 and CDR2: MNHEY, SMNVEV (reference sequence). After removal of 4 bases from V and 5 bases from J, the junction contained 4 bases not matched to a gene. The CDR3 consists of 15 residues.